A few counts support the clone carrying this TCR beta chain. The source of the sample is a study of T-cell memory formation after mild COVID-19. Study-wide context: TCR clusters were largely donor specific.

Trimming took 8 bases from V and 10 from J, leaving 18 bases between them. This CDR3 is 14 amino acids long. The germline CDR1 and CDR2 sequences are SGHTA and FQGNSA. TCRdb independently ran MiXCR on the 5' RACE reads; one entry per CDR3 protein. The sample lists under 300,000 distinct CDR3 sequences; about 16% were seen once. Input material: PBMCs or a T cell subset sorted from them (not recorded which). The sequence came from a man between 18 and 35 years old who had mild COVID-19 (a few samples of this study predate the infection). Cell type and time point are not known. The J gene is TRBJ1-6, the V gene TRBV7-2; TRBD1 is a possible D gene (5 bases). This CDR3 is CASGRGEGRSPLHF. The CDR3 DNA reads TGTGCCAGCGGTAGGGGCGAAGGACGCTCACCCCTCCACTTT.